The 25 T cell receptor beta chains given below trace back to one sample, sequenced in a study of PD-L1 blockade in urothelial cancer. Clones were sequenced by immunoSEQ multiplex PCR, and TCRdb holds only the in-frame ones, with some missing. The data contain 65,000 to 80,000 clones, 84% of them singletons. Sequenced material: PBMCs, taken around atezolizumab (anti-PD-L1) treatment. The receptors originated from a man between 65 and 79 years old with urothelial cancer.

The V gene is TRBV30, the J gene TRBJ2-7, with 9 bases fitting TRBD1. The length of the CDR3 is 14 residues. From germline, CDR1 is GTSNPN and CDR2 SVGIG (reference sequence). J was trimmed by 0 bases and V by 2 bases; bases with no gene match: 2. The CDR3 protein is CAWSLGQGSYEQYF. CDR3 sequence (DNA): TGTGCCTGGAGTTTGGGACAGGGCTCCTACGAGCAGTACTTC.

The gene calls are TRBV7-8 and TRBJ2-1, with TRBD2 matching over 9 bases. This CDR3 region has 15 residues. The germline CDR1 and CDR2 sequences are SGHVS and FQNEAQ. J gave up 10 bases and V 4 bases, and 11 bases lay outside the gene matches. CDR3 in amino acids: CASSSTSGGPGEQFF. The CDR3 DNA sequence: TGTGCCAGCAGCTCGACTAGCGGAGGCCCGGGAGAGCAGTTCTTC.

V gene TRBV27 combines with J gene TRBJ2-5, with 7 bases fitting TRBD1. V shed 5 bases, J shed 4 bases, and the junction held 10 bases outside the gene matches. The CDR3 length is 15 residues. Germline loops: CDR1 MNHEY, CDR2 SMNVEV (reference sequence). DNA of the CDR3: TGTGCCAGCAGTCCATACAGGGGTTTAGGAGAGACCCAGTACTTC. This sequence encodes CASSPYRGLGETQYF.

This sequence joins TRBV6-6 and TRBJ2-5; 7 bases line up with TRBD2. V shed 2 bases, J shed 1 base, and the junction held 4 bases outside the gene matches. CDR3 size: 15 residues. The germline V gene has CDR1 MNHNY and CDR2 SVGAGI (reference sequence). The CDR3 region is CASSYRRTSQETQYF. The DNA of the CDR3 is TGTGCCAGCAGTTACCGAAGGACTAGCCAAGAGACCCAGTACTTC.

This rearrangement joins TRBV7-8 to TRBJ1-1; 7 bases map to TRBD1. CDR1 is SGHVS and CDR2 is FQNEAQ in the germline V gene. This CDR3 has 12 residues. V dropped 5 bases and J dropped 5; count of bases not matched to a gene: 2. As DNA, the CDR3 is TGTGCCAGCAGCAACAGGGGAACTGAAGCTTTCTTT. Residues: CASSNRGTEAFF. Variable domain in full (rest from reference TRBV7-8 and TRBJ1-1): GAGVSQSPRYKVAKRGQDVALRCDPISGHVSLFWYQQALGQGPEFLTYFQNEAQLDKSGLPSDRFFAERPEGSVSTLKIQRTQQEDSAVYLCASSNRGTEAFFGQGTRLTVV.

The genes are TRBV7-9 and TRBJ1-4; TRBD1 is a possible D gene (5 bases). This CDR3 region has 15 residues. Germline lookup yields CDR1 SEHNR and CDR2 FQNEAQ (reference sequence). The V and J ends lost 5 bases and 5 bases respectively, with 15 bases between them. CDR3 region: CASSTMGRVNEKLFF. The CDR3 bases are TGTGCCAGCAGCACAATGGGCAGGGTGAATGAAAAACTGTTTTTT.

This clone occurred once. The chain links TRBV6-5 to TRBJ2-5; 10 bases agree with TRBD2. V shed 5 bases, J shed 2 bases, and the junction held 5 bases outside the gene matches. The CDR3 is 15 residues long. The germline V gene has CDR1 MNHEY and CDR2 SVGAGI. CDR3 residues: CASSTSSGRQETQYF. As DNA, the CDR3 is TGTGCCAGCAGTACCAGTAGCGGGAGGCAAGAGACCCAGTACTTC.

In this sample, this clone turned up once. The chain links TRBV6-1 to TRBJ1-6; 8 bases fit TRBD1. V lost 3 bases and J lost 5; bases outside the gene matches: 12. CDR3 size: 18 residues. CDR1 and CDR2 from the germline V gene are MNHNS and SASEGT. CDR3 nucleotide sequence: TGTGCCAGCAGTGATAAAACAGGGGGAATAATAAATAATTCACCCCTCCACTTT. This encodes CASSDKTGGIINNSPLHF.

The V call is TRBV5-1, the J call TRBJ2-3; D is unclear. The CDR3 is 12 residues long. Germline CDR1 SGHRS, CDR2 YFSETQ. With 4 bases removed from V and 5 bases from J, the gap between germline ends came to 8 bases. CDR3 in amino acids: CASSVSGDTQYF. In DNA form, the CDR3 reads TGCGCCAGCAGCGTCTCGGGAGATACGCAGTATTTT.

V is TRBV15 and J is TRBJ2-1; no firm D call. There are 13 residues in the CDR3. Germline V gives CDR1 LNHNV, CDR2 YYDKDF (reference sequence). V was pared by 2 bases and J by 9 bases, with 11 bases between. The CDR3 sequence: CATSRTPFGEQFF. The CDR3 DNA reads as TGTGCCACCAGCAGAACCCCTTTCGGTGAGCAGTTCTTC.

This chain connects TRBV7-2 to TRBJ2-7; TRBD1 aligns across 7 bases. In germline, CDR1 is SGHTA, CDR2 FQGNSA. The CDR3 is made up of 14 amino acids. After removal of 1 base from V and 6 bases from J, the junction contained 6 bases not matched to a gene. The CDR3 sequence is CASSLVRQGFEQYF. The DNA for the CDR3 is TGTGCCAGCAGCTTAGTGAGACAGGGTTTCGAGCAGTACTTC.

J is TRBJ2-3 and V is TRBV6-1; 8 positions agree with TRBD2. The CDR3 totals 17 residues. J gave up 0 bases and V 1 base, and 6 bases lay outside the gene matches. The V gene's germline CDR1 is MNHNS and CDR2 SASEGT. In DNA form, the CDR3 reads TGTGCCAGCAGTGAAGGAGTAGCGGGAACTAGCACAGATACGCAGTATTTT. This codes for CASSEGVAGTSTDTQYF.

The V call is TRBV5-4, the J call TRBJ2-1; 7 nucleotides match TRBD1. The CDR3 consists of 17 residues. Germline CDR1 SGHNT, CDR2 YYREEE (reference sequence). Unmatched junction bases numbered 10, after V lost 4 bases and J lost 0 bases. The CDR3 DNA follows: TGTGCCAGCAGCACGGCCACATCAGGGGGCTCCTACAATGAGCAGTTCTTC. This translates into CASSTATSGGSYNEQFF.

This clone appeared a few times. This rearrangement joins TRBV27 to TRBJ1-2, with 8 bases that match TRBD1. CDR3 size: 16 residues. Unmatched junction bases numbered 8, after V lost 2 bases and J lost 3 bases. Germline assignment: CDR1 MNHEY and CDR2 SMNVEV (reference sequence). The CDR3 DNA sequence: TGTGCCAGCAGTTTAGGACAGGGTCTCGTGGACTATGGCTACACCTTC. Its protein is CASSLGQGLVDYGYTF.

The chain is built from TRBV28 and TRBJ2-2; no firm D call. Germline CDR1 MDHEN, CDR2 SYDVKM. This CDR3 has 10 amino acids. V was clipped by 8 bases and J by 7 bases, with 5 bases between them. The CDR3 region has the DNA TGTGCCAGCTTTAACGGGGAGCTGTTTTTT. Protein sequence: CASFNGELFF.

CDR3 nucleotide sequence: TGTGCCAGCAGTGGACTTTGGACTAGCGGTCCGGGCACAGATACGCAGTATTTT. This translates into CASSGLWTSGPGTDTQYF. The rearrangement joins TRBV2 to TRBJ2-3; 10 nucleotides line up with TRBD2. Losses at the gene ends were 4 bases for V and 1 base for J; bases not matched to a gene: 11. Germline-derived CDR1 and CDR2 are SNHLY and FYNNEI. The CDR3 totals 18 residues.

Here the CDR3 reads CASSYRGGAKNTEAFF. In DNA, the CDR3 is TGTGCCAGCAGTTACAGGGGGGGGGCGAAGAACACTGAAGCTTTCTTT. The chain employs TRBV6-5 and TRBJ1-1; D possibly corresponds to TRBD1 (6 bases). V was pared by 2 bases and J by 1 base, with 14 bases between. The germline V gene encodes CDR1 MNHEY and CDR2 SVGAGI. CDR3 length: 16 amino acids.

CDR3 amino acids: CASSVLGGRMDEQYF. As DNA, the CDR3 is TGTGCCAGCAGCGTGTTAGGCGGGAGGATGGACGAGCAGTACTTC. The rearrangement links TRBV9 to TRBJ2-7; TRBD2 matches 8 bases. There are 15 residues in the CDR3. Germline assignment: CDR1 SGDLS and CDR2 YYNGEE. J was trimmed by 5 bases and V by 2 bases; bases with no gene match: 9.

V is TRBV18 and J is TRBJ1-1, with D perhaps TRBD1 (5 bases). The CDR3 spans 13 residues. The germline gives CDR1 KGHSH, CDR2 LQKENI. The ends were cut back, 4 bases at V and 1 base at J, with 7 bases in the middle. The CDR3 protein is CASSRDWNTEAFF. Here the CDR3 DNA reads TGTGCCAGCTCACGGGACTGGAACACTGAAGCTTTCTTT.

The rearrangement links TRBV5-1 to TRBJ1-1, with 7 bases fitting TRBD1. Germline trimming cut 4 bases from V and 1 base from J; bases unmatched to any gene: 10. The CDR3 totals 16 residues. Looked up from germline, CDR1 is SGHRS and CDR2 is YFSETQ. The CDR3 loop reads CASSPWTGRSNTEAFF. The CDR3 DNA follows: TGCGCCAGCAGCCCCTGGACAGGACGATCGAACACTGAAGCTTTCTTT.

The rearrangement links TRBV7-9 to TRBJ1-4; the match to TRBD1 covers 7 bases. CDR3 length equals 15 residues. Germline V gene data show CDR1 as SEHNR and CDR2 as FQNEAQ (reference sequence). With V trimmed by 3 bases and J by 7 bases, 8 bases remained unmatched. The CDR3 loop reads CASSFRQGEGEKLFF. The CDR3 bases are TGTGCCAGCAGCTTCCGACAGGGCGAAGGTGAAAAACTGTTTTTT.

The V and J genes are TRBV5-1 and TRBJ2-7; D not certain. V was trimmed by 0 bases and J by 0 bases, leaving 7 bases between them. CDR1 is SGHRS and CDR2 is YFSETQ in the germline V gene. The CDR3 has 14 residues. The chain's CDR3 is CASSLAAGSYEQYF. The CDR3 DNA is TGCGCCAGCAGCTTGGCGGCAGGCTCCTACGAGCAGTACTTC.

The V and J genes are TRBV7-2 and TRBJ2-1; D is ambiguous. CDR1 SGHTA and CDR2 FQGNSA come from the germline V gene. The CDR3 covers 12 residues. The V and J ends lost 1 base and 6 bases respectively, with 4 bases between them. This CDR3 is CASSLELNEQFF. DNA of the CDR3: TGTGCCAGCAGCTTAGAACTCAATGAGCAGTTCTTC.

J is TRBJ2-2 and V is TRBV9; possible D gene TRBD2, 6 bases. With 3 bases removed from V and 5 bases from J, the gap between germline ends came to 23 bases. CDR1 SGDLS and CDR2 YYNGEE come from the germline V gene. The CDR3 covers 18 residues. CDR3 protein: CASSAGGTRRWRTGELFF. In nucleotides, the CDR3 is TGTGCCAGCAGCGCTGGCGGGACTCGGCGTTGGAGAACCGGGGAGCTGTTTTTT.

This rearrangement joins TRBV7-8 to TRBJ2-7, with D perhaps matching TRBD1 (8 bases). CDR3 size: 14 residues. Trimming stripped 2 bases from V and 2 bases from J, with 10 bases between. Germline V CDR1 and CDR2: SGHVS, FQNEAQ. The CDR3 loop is CASSLTGGAYEQYF. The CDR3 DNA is TGTGCCAGCAGCTTAACAGGGGGGGCCTACGAGCAGTACTTC.